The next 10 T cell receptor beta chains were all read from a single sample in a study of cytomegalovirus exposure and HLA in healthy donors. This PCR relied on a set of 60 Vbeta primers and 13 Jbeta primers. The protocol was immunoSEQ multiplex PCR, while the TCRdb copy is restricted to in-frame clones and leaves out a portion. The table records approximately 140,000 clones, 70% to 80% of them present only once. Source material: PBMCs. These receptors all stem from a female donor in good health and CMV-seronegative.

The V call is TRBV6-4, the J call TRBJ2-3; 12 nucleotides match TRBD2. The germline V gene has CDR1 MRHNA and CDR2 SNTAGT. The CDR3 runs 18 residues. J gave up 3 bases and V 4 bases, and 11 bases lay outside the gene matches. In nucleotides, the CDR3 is TGTGCCAGCAGTGGGTCTAGCGGGAGGGTACTTTTTACAGATACGCAGTATTTT. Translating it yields CASSGSSGRVLFTDTQYF.

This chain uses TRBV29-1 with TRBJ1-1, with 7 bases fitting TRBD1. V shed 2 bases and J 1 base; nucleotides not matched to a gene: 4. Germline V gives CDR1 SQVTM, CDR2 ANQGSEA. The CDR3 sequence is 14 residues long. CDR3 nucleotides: TGCAGCGTTGAATCTTGGACAGGGAACACTGAAGCTTTCTTT. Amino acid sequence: CSVESWTGNTEAFF. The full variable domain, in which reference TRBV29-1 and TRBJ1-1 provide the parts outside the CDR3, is SAVISQKPSRDICQRGTSLTIQCQVDSQVTMMFWYRQQPGQSLTLIATANQGSEATYESGFVIDKFPISRPNLTFSTLTVSNMSPEDSSIYLCSVESWTGNTEAFFGQGTRLTVV.

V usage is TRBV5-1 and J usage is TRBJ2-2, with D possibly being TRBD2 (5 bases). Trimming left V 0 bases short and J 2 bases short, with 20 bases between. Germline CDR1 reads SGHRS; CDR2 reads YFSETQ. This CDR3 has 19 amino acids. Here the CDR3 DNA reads TGCGCCAGCAGCTTGGGCGGGTCGACGGGTGTGAGAAACACCGGGGAGCTGTTTTTT. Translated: CASSLGGSTGVRNTGELFF.

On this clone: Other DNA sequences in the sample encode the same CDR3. CDR3 DNA: TGTGCCAGTAGTATCCGGCAGGGCTATGGCTACACCTTC. Encoded protein: CASSIRQGYGYTF. The rearrangement joins TRBV19 to TRBJ1-2; D perhaps matches TRBD1 (5 bases). Germline lookup yields CDR1 LNHDA and CDR2 SQIVND (reference sequence). The V end was cut by 3 bases, the J end by 4 bases, with 9 bases between. The length of the CDR3 is 13 residues.

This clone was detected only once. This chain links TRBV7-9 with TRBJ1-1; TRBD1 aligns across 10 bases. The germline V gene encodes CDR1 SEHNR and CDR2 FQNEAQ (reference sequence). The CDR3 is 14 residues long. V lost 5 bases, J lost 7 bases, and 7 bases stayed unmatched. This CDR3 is CASSPSGQGSEAFF. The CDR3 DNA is TGTGCCAGCAGCCCGTCGGGACAGGGGAGTGAAGCTTTCTTT.

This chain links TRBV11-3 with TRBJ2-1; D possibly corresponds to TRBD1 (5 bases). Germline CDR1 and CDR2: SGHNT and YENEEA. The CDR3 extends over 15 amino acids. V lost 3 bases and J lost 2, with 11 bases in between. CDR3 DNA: TGTGCCAGCAGCTTCACAGGCTCTCCCTACAATGAGCAGTTCTTC. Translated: CASSFTGSPYNEQFF.

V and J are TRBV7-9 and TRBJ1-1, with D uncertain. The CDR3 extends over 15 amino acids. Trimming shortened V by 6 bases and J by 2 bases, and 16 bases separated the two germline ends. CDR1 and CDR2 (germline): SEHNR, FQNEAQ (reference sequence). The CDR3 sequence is CASRIPGRTNTEAFF. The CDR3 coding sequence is TGTGCCAGCAGAATCCCTGGACGGACTAACACTGAAGCTTTCTTT.

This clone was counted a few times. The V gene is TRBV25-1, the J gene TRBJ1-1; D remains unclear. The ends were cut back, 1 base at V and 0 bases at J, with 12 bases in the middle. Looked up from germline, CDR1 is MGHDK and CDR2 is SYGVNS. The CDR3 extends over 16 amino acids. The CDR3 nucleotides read TGTGCCAGCAGTGAATCGGGCGGAGGAGTGAACACTGAAGCTTTCTTT. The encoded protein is CASSESGGGVNTEAFF.

The CDR3 region has the DNA TGCGCCAGCAGCCGGAGCGGGTCGTACTCTGAGACCCAGTACTTC. Translated, it gives CASSRSGSYSETQYF. The chain couples TRBV5-1 to TRBJ2-5, with a weak D call TRBD2 (6 bases). The V end lost 4 bases, the J end lost 5 bases, and 18 bases lay between the germline ends. This CDR3 contains 15 residues. Per germline, CDR1 SGHRS and CDR2 YFSETQ.

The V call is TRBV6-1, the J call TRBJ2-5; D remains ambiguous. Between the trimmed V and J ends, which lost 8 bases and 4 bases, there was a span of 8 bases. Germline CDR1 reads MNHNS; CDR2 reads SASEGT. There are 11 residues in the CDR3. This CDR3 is CASVAVETQYF. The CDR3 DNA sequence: TGTGCCAGCGTCGCGGTAGAGACCCAGTACTTC.